This T cell receptor (beta chain) comes out of a study of PD-L1 blockade in urothelial cancer. Study-level information: Dosed intravenously at 1,200 mg every 3 weeks, atezolizumab was initiated by patients in the mid-2010s. Bladder-origin urothelial cancer in males covered about 90% of the roughly 30 patients. The researchers analyzed blood 3 weeks (second dose) and 6 weeks after treatment start.

The protocol was immunoSEQ multiplex PCR, while the TCRdb copy is restricted to in-frame clones and leaves out a portion. The repertoire consists of about 110,000 clones, with about 91% occurring once and the leading ten covering approximately 3.5%. Described time point: peripheral blood 6 weeks after treatment start. The sequencing here drew on PBMCs, taken around atezolizumab (anti-PD-L1) treatment. The TCR originated in a man aged 55 to 70 with urothelial cancer.

Written as DNA, the CDR3 is TGTGCCAGCAGCTTAGACAGCGGGAGAGGCTACGAGCAGTACTTC. Translating it yields CASSLDSGRGYEQYF. The J gene is TRBJ2-7, the V gene TRBV7-2; 8 nucleotides match TRBD2. Germline V gene sequence: CDR1 SGHTA, CDR2 FQGNSA. This CDR3 contains 15 residues. V lost 1 base and J lost 3; bases outside the gene matches: 5.